Listed below are T cell receptor beta chains from one sample, sequenced in a study of prognosis after radiotherapy for stage I lung cancer. One entry per CDR3 protein, called by TCRdb with MiXCR from the multiplex PCR reads. The table shows 25,000 to 35,000 distinct CDR3 sequences, with around 48% occurring only once. The sample here was PBMCs, taken before or after stereotactic body radiation therapy (not recorded which). These receptors were taken from a donor aged 50 or older with non-small cell lung cancer. The CDR3 runs from the conserved cysteine through the conserved F or W. A D gene is named only where the DNA matches it firmly. Not all rows give a size; the values are once, few, many and, for expanded clones, a class.

d_call,clone_size,cdr3_length,v_call,j_call,cdr3_nt,cdr3_aa
TRBD1,many,17,TRBV12-3/TRBV12-4,TRBJ2-2,TGTGCCAGCAGTGAACTAAAACCGGGACAGGGAGGCCGGGAGCTGTTTTTT,CASSELKPGQGGRELFF
.,many,15,TRBV7-9,TRBJ2-5,TGTGCCAGCAGCCCTAGTGGACAGCGAGGGGGGACCCAGTACTTC,CASSPSGQRGGTQYF
.,medium-sized,15,TRBV11-3,TRBJ1-3,TGTGCCAGCAGCCCCCCCCGGGGACTTGGAAACACCATATATTTT,CASSPPRGLGNTIYF
.,many,14,TRBV7-2,TRBJ2-3,TGTGCCAGCAGCGCTCCAAGGGGCGGAGATACGCAGTATTTT,CASSAPRGGDTQYF
.,many,12,TRBV5-1,TRBJ2-3,TGCGCCAGCAGCTTGGCCACAGATACGCAGTATTTT,CASSLATDTQYF
.,many,15,TRBV6-1,TRBJ1-2,TGTGCCAGCAGTGTCTCAGGGGAGAGGACCTATGGCTACACCTTC,CASSVSGERTYGYTF
.,.,10,TRBV28,TRBJ1-2,TGTGCCATCAAGTACTATGTCTACACCTTC,CAIKYYVYTF
.,many,13,TRBV20-1,TRBJ2-5,TGCAGTGCTCTTCTCGGCACTCAAGAGACCCAGTACTTC,CSALLGTQETQYF
.,.,15,TRBV7-9,TRBJ2-7,TGTGCCAACAGCTTAGGACGGGGACGGGGAGACGAGCAGTACTTC,CANSLGRGRGDEQYF
.,.,15,TRBV5-1,TRBJ1-6,TGCGCCAGCAGCTTGGAAGGGCGAGGTAATTCACCCCTCCACTTT,CASSLEGRGNSPLHF
.,.,15,TRBV7-2,TRBJ2-1,TGTGCCAGCAGCCGCTCCGGGGGGCTAGTGAATGAGCAGTTCTTC,CASSRSGGLVNEQFF
.,many,17,TRBV5-1,TRBJ2-1,TGCGCCAGCAGCTTGGAAGCCCAGGGGAGCTCCTACAATGAGCAGTTCTTC,CASSLEAQGSSYNEQFF
.,many,16,TRBV4-1,TRBJ2-1,TGCGCCAGCAGCCAGGTGGACCTGATAGCATACAATGAGCAGTTCTTC,CASSQVDLIAYNEQFF
TRBD2,many,15,TRBV10-3,TRBJ2-3,TGTGCCATCAGGGGAGCGGGAGCCCCCACAGATACGCAGTATTTT,CAIRGAGAPTDTQYF
.,.,15,TRBV7-8,TRBJ1-2,TGTGCCAGCAGCTTAATATGTACCGTGGCGAGTGGCTACACCTTC,CASSLICTVASGYTF
.,many,11,TRBV20-1,TRBJ2-4,TGCAGTGGGTTGGGGGAAAACATTCAGTACTTC,CSGLGENIQYF
.,many,15,TRBV11-3,TRBJ2-2,TGTGCCAGTTTAACTAGGTCGGGGAACACCGGGGAGCTGTTTTTT,CASLTRSGNTGELFF
.,.,16,TRBV5-1,TRBJ2-7,TGCGCCAGCAGCACCCTGACTACAGGTAGCTCCTACGAGCAGTACTTC,CASSTLTTGSSYEQYF
.,once,14,TRBV19,TRBJ2-1,TGTGCCATTAGTATAGGGAGCGGCACCCTAGTGAAGTTCTTC,CAISIGSGTLVKFF
.,.,16,TRBV11-2,TRBJ2-1,TGTGCCAGCAGCCTTCTTAGGGTGAGTTCCTACAATGAGCAGTTCTTC,CASSLLRVSSYNEQFF
TRBD2,.,22,TRBV7-3,TRBJ2-3,TGTGCCAGCAGCTTTAGGGGGGCAAAGTTTCTAGCGGGAGACAACTCGGCAGATACGCAGTATTTT,CASSFRGAKFLAGDNSADTQYF
.,many,14,TRBV2,TRBJ2-7,TGTGCCAGCAGTGATGGCGGGGCCGGCTACGAGCAGTACTTC,CASSDGGAGYEQYF
.,.,16,TRBV6-2/TRBV6-3,TRBJ2-2,TGTGCCAGCAGTTACGGCGGGGATGCGAACACCGGGGAGCTGTTTTTT,CASSYGGDANTGELFF
TRBD2,.,15,TRBV6-2/TRBV6-3,TRBJ2-1,TGTGCCAGCAGTGTTGGGACTAGCGGGAGGAATGAGCAGTTCTTC,CASSVGTSGRNEQFF
TRBD2,many,15,TRBV9,TRBJ2-7,TGTGCCAGCAGCGTAGGGGGGACTACTTCCTACGAGCAGTACTTC,CASSVGGTTSYEQYF
.,many,13,TRBV4-2,TRBJ1-1,TGTGCCAGCACCCCAGCGGGGAACACTGAAGCTTTCTTT,CASTPAGNTEAFF
TRBD2,many,17,TRBV7-8,TRBJ2-7,TGTGCCAGCAGCTTATCCCCGGGACTAGCGGGAGTAAGGGGGCAGTACTTC,CASSLSPGLAGVRGQYF
TRBD2,.,17,TRBV7-7,TRBJ2-3,TGTGATAGCAGCCTTGGGCTAGCGGGGGGGGGGACAGATACGCAGTATTTT,CDSSLGLAGGGTDTQYF
.,.,13,TRBV12-3/TRBV12-4,TRBJ1-2,TGTGCCAGCAGCTACACCTCTAACTATGGCTACACCTTC,CASSYTSNYGYTF
TRBD2,.,15,TRBV27,TRBJ2-2,TGTGCCAGCATCCGAGCGGGAGGGCCTGGCGGTGAGCTGTTTTTT,CASIRAGGPGGELFF
.,medium-sized,15,TRBV24-1,TRBJ1-2,TGTGCCACCAGTGATTCGAGACGGCCTAACTATGGCTACACCTTC,CATSDSRRPNYGYTF
.,.,13,TRBV7-2,TRBJ2-3,TGTGCCAGCAGCTTAATAGGGATCGGTACGCAGTATTTT,CASSLIGIGTQYF
.,.,19,TRBV28,TRBJ2-1,TGTGCCAGCAGTTTCCGTCTTCCGCTCACGCACCGTAGGTACAATGAGCAGTTCTTC,CASSFRLPLTHRRYNEQFF
.,many,13,TRBV18,TRBJ1-1,TGTGCCAGCTCACGAGAAGGAAACACTGAAGCTTTCTTT,CASSREGNTEAFF
.,many,14,TRBV7-9,TRBJ2-5,TGTGCCAGCAGCGACACGGGGTCCCAAGAGACCCAGTACTTC,CASSDTGSQETQYF
TRBD1,many,14,TRBV2,TRBJ1-4,TGTGCCAGCAGTGGACAGGGGGGTGGTGAAAAACTGTTTTTT,CASSGQGGGEKLFF
.,.,14,TRBV7-8,TRBJ2-1,TGTGCCAGCAGCTCCACCAGGGAGTCCCATGATCAGTTCTTC,CASSSTRESHDQFF
TRBD1,.,16,TRBV28,TRBJ2-2,TGTGCCAGCAGACCCTCCGGGACAGGGGGATCCGGGGAGCTGTTTTTT,CASRPSGTGGSGELFF
TRBD2,many,15,TRBV29-1,TRBJ2-7,TGCAGCGTTGAAGAGGGGACTAGCGGCCATTACGAGCAGTACTTC,CSVEEGTSGHYEQYF
.,many,15,TRBV5-1,TRBJ1-1,TGCGCCAGCAGCTTGGCCGGCACCCCGGGAGCTGAAGCTTTCTTT,CASSLAGTPGAEAFF
.,many,17,TRBV6-5,TRBJ2-1,TGTGCCAGCAGTTACCAGAAGCGAGGGTTCTCCTACAATGAGCAGTTCTTC,CASSYQKRGFSYNEQFF
TRBD1,many,16,TRBV14,TRBJ2-3,TGTGCCAGCGGACAGGGGGCCCTCCCTAGCACAGATACGCAGTATTTT,CASGQGALPSTDTQYF
.,few,13,TRBV4-2,TRBJ2-3,TGTGCCAGCAGCCAATGGGCAACAGATACGCAGTATTTT,CASSQWATDTQYF
TRBD1,.,17,TRBV9,TRBJ2-5,TGTGCCAGCAGCGTAGTTGGGAACAGGGGGCTTCATGAGACCCAGTACTTC,CASSVVGNRGLHETQYF
.,many,14,TRBV12-5,TRBJ1-1,TGTGCTAGTGGTTTGGGGGGACAGAACACTGAAGCTTTCTTT,CASGLGGQNTEAFF
TRBD1,medium-sized,13,TRBV7-2,TRBJ1-2,TGTGCCAGCAGCTTAGCCCGGGACAGGAGGTACACCTTC,CASSLARDRRYTF
TRBD1,.,16,TRBV20-1,TRBJ1-6,TGCAGCGCTAGAGACCTACAGGGGGGCCGGAATTCACCCTTCCACTTT,CSARDLQGGRNSPFHF
TRBD2,many,13,TRBV10-3,TRBJ2-3,TGTGCCATCCAGCGGGACCCCACAGATACGCAGTATTTT,CAIQRDPTDTQYF
TRBD1,many,15,TRBV4-2,TRBJ1-2,TGTGCCAGCAGCCAAGGGGGCGGCCAGGGGGATGGCTACACCTTC,CASSQGGGQGDGYTF